Ten or more counts support the clone carrying this T cell receptor (beta chain). Its antigen is not identified. TCRdb re-called the RACE reads with MiXCR, one entry per CDR3 protein. The data contain some 200,000 distinct CDR3 sequences, around 30% of them singletons. The sample comes from a study of human T cells and chemical hapten exposure. Time point meaning: pre-sensitization, week 0. Stated treatment: therapeutic diphenylcyclopropenone sensitization with weekly scalp DPC. Every patch test was put on after a blood sample was taken. The CDR3 consists of 16 residues. The germline gives CDR1 MDHEN, CDR2 SYDVKM. V was pared by 2 bases and J by 4 bases, with 7 bases of the junction left unmatched. The study, taken as a whole, reports: Significantly greater numbers of large CDR3 similarity clusters came from expanded TCRs than from controls. Patch test score tracked positively with PT1 expanded TCR counts.

The sequences come from whole blood, collected in connection with sensitization to the hapten diphenylcyclopropenone (DPC). This sequence was found in a woman in her twenties or thirties with alopecia areata. Some clones in this sample may be carry-over from other donors' samples. The rearrangement uses TRBV28 and TRBJ1-1, with 10 positions matching TRBD1. The CDR3 is CASSLGQWTGGTEAFF. The CDR3 bases are TGTGCCAGCAGTTTAGGGCAATGGACAGGGGGCACTGAAGCTTTCTTT.